Listed below are T cell receptor beta chains from one sample, sequenced in a study of blood T cell repertoires in COVID-19. Here immunoSEQ multiplex PCR was the method, and the copy in TCRdb shows in-frame clones only, minus some. Of some 73,000 clones in the sample, roughly four fifths were seen once. The sequenced sample was peripheral blood. The receptors derive from a human donor in a cohort sampled during active COVID-19. Each CDR3 is given with its conserved first and last residue. A D gene is named only where the DNA matches it firmly. Size values are once, few and many counts, or a class for expanded clones, and some rows have none.

.,10,TRBV5-1,TRBJ2-3,.,CASSSGTQYF
.,16,TRBV19,TRBJ2-2,TRBD1,CASSIDRAYGPGELFF
.,15,TRBV18,TRBJ2-3,TRBD1,CASSPGQGSTDTQYF
.,15,TRBV28,TRBJ2-7,TRBD1,CASSFLGDRPYEQYF
few,14,TRBV5-1,TRBJ2-2,.,CASGRQANTGELFF
.,11,TRBV12-3/TRBV12-4,TRBJ2-7,.,CASSPGGLQYF
few,13,TRBV6-5,TRBJ1-1,.,CASTAGRNTEAFF
.,14,TRBV6-6,TRBJ1-4,TRBD1,CASRSGTGSEKLFF
.,16,TRBV27,TRBJ2-2,TRBD2,CASGPLAGGNTGELFF
.,17,TRBV4-1,TRBJ2-5,TRBD2,CASSRGTSRARPETQYF
.,13,TRBV12-3/TRBV12-4,TRBJ2-1,TRBD2,CASRGGAKSEQFF
.,13,TRBV5-8,TRBJ2-7,TRBD2,CASSPRGGYEQYF
.,14,TRBV18,TRBJ1-2,.,CASSPDRTAYGYTF
.,13,TRBV2,TRBJ2-7,.,CASSAPRSYEQYF
.,15,TRBV2,TRBJ2-7,TRBD2,CASSEELAGVYEQYF
.,15,TRBV11-3,TRBJ1-1,.,CASSLELRVNTEAFF
.,15,TRBV2,TRBJ1-1,TRBD1,CASSDKGALNTEAFF
once,12,TRBV11-3,TRBJ2-2,.,CASSDAGGELFF
.,13,TRBV7-2,TRBJ2-3,.,CASSSQRDDTQYF
.,15,TRBV28,TRBJ1-6,TRBD1,CASSRSDRDNSPLHF
.,12,TRBV5-1,TRBJ2-7,.,CASSLTGYEQYF
.,13,TRBV3-1/TRBV3-2,TRBJ1-1,TRBD1,CASRGHEGAGAFF
.,14,TRBV11-3,TRBJ2-5,TRBD2,CASSLAGAGETQYF
.,12,TRBV5-5,TRBJ1-2,.,CASSPSYYGYTF
.,15,TRBV7-9,TRBJ2-3,TRBD2,CASSLGPGRADTQYF